The clone carrying this TCR beta chain came up a few times. The antigen remains unidentified. These data are taken from a study of T cell repertoires in cytomegalovirus infection. Findings of the study overall: Accumulated public TCR beta family frequency recognized individuals carrying CMV together with the relevant HLA.

Each CDR3 protein gets one entry after TCRdb re-called the reads with MiXCR. The sample shows roughly 920,000 distinct CDR3 sequences, about a third of them seen only once. Trimming pared 5 bases from V and 2 bases from J, leaving 7 bases between. In germline, CDR1 is MNHNS, CDR2 SASEGT. The CDR3 runs 13 residues. The TCR sequence derives from a human donor in good health (CMV status not recorded). Some clones in this sample may be carry-over from other donors' samples. The V gene is TRBV6-1, the J gene TRBJ2-1; no clear D. The starting material was cultured CD8+ T cells from PBMCs, obtained from culture after CMV antigen stimulation. The CDR3 loop is CASSTQPYNEQFF. In nucleotides, the CDR3 is TGTGCCAGCAGTACCCAGCCCTACAATGAGCAGTTCTTC.